These 13 T cell receptor beta chains originate from one sample sequenced in a study of circulating and synovial CD4+ cells in juvenile arthritis. Measured with immunoSEQ multiplex PCR; TCRdb has only the in-frame clones, and not every one. Of a few thousand clones in the sample, roughly 80% are singletons; the top ten hold around 3.6%. The sample was CD4+ T cells from synovial fluid. The receptor set was obtained from a human donor with juvenile idiopathic arthritis.

In its sample, this clone was seen once. This chain links TRBV30 with TRBJ1-2; D possibly corresponds to TRBD1 (6 bases). The CDR3 has 14 amino acids. V lost 3 bases to trimming and J lost 4 bases, with 15 bases between them. The germline CDR1 and CDR2 sequences are GTSNPN and SVGIG (reference sequence). The CDR3 region is CAWRDRGFSYGYTF. In DNA form, the CDR3 reads TGTGCCTGGAGGGACAGAGGTTTCAGCTATGGCTACACCTTC.

The V gene is TRBV7-2, the J gene TRBJ2-1; D possibly corresponds to TRBD1 (6 bases). Trimming pared 1 base from V and 6 bases from J, leaving 10 bases between. Germline V gene data show CDR1 as SGHTA and CDR2 as FQGNSA. The CDR3 length is 14 residues. The CDR3 here is CASSLGTGINEQFF. The CDR3 coding sequence is TGTGCCAGCAGCTTAGGAACAGGGATCAATGAGCAGTTCTTC.

The gene calls are TRBV30 and TRBJ2-7; possible D gene TRBD1, 5 bases. CDR1 GTSNPN and CDR2 SVGIG come from the germline V gene (reference sequence). The CDR3 has 14 residues. Trimming stripped 5 bases from V and 5 bases from J, with 19 bases between. The CDR3 sequence: CAWARYGAWDEQYF. Written as DNA, the CDR3 is TGTGCCTGGGCCCGATATGGGGCTTGGGACGAGCAGTACTTC.

This clone was picked up a small number of times. The chain uses TRBV5-6 and TRBJ1-5, with D perhaps TRBD1 (5 bases). Germline V gives CDR1 SGHDT, CDR2 YYEEEE. Between the trimmed V and J ends, which lost 4 bases and 4 bases, there was a span of 15 bases. CDR3 size: 15 residues. The DNA for the CDR3 is TGTGCCAGCAGCCTCGGGGGGGGTATTAATCAGCCCCAGCATTTT. The encoded protein is CASSLGGGINQPQHF. Variable domain in full (rest from reference TRBV5-6 and TRBJ1-5): DAGVTQSPTHLIKTRGQQVTLRCSPKSGHDTVSWYQQALGQGPQFIFQYYEEEERQRGNFPDRFSGHQFPNYSSELNVNALLLGDSALYLCASSLGGGINQPQHFGDGTRLSIL.

CDR3 sequence reads: CASSPDGNTEAFF. In DNA, the CDR3 is TGTGCCAGCAGCCCAGATGGCAACACTGAAGCTTTCTTT. The J gene is TRBJ1-1, the V gene TRBV9, with D uncertain. CDR3 size: 13 residues. Trimming shortened V by 4 bases and J by 2 bases, and 9 bases separated the two germline ends. The germline gives CDR1 SGDLS, CDR2 YYNGEE.

The genes are TRBV7-9 and TRBJ2-4, with D perhaps TRBD2 (5 bases). This CDR3 has 18 amino acids. V was cut by 3 bases and J by 2 bases, with 20 bases left in between. The germline gives CDR1 SEHNR, CDR2 FQNEAQ (reference sequence). The CDR3 DNA reads as TGTGCCAGCAGCTTCGGGTCGGGGTGGGATCTAACCAAAAACATTCAGTACTTC. This encodes CASSFGSGWDLTKNIQYF.

The chain recombines TRBV19 with TRBJ1-4, with 7 bases identical to TRBD1. CDR1 and CDR2 from the germline V gene are LNHDA and SQIVND (reference sequence). This CDR3 region has 16 residues. Germline trimming cut 1 base from V and 3 bases from J; bases unmatched to any gene: 5. CDR3 region: CASSIGQGVSNEKLFF. In DNA, the CDR3 is TGTGCCAGTAGTATAGGACAGGGTGTATCTAATGAAAAACTGTTTTTT.

This rearrangement joins TRBV13 to TRBJ2-1; the match to TRBD2 covers 7 bases. The CDR3 spans 18 residues. Trimming cost V 3 bases and J 8 bases; bases outside gene matches: 19. CDR1 PRHDT and CDR2 FYEKMQ come from the germline V gene (reference sequence). CDR3 sequence: CASSLRARLAYSAHEQFF. The CDR3 bases are TGTGCCAGCAGCTTGAGGGCACGACTAGCCTACTCCGCCCATGAGCAGTTCTTC.

The J gene is TRBJ2-3, the V gene TRBV7-2; 9 bases agree with TRBD2. Losses at the gene ends were 4 bases for V and 8 bases for J; bases not matched to a gene: 13. CDR3 length: 16 amino acids. Germline V CDR1 and CDR2: SGHTA, FQGNSA. The CDR3, as DNA: TGTGCCAGCAGCTCGAGCAGGCGGGGGGGCACTGGTACGCAGTATTTT. Amino acid sequence: CASSSSRRGGTGTQYF.

The genes are TRBV7-2 and TRBJ1-4; possible D gene TRBD1, 6 bases. The germline V and J ends were trimmed by 1 base and 10 bases, with 16 bases remaining between them. Germline CDR1 SGHTA, CDR2 FQGNSA. The CDR3 contains 15 residues. The CDR3 sequence: CASSLEGQGIGKLFF. In DNA form, the CDR3 reads TGTGCCAGCAGCTTAGAGGGCCAGGGGATTGGAAAACTGTTTTTT.

The CDR3 nucleotides are TGTGCCAGTAGTATCGGGGACAATCAGCCCCAGCATTTT. This sequence encodes CASSIGDNQPQHF. The V and J genes are TRBV19 and TRBJ1-5, with D hard to call. Germline CDR1 and CDR2: LNHDA and SQIVND (reference sequence). The germline V and J ends were trimmed by 3 bases and 3 bases, with 6 bases remaining between them. This CDR3 is built from 13 residues.

The chain has TRBV7-7 and TRBJ2-5; 8 positions match TRBD2. After removal of 5 bases from V and 5 bases from J, the junction contained 10 bases not matched to a gene. Germline loops: CDR1 SSHAT, CDR2 FNYEAQ (reference sequence). The CDR3 is 15 residues long. CDR3 sequence (DNA): TGTGCCAGCAGCCCCAGCGGGGGCCTGCGGGAGACCCAGTACTTC. As protein: CASSPSGGLRETQYF. Together with reference TRBV7-7 and TRBJ2-5, the CDR3 gives the full variable domain: GAGVSQSPRYKVTKRGQDVTLRCDPISSHATLYWYQQALGQGPEFLTYFNYEAQPDKSGLPSDRFSAERPEGSISTLTIQRTEQRDSAMYRCASSPSGGLRETQYFGPGTRLLVL.

Only one count was recorded for this clone. An end of the junction differs from the germline gene, which may be a read error. The identical CDR3 is also encoded by other nucleotide sequences in the sample. The chain combines TRBV7-7 with TRBJ2-6; D is uncertain. CDR3 length: 17 residues. The germline V gene has CDR1 SSHAT and CDR2 FNYEAQ (reference sequence). The chain's CDR3 is CASSLSPTFSGANVLTF. CDR3 sequence (DNA): TGTGCTAGCAGCTTATCCCCCACTTTCTCTGGGGCCAACGTCCTGACTTTC.